The TCR beta chain described here comes from a study of T cell responses to AZD1222 COVID-19 vaccine. CDR1 and CDR2 from the germline V gene are SEHNR and FQNEAQ (reference sequence). There are 13 residues in the CDR3. The V end lost 7 bases, the J end lost 2 bases, and 10 bases lay between the germline ends. Method: immunoSEQ multiplex PCR; TCRdb's copy keeps in-frame clones and lacks some. The repertoire holds around 92,000 clones, over 80% seen once, with 7.5% in the top ten. This clonotype originated in an adult in good health. This specimen was peripheral blood, taken on day 0 of AZD1222 vaccination. V is TRBV7-9 and J is TRBJ2-3; no clear D. In DNA form, the CDR3 reads TGTGCCAGCACCCGGATGAACACAGATACGCAGTATTTT. Translating gives CASTRMNTDTQYF.